The next 10 T cell receptor beta chains were all read from a single sample in a study of blood T cell repertoires in COVID-19. Sequencing used immunoSEQ multiplex PCR; TCRdb keeps in-frame clones, though not all of them. The sample records almost 50,000 clones, 84% being singletons. Sequencing used peripheral blood. These receptor sequences come from a man between 50 and 59 years old with acute or convalescent COVID-19.

The V gene is TRBV9, the J gene TRBJ2-1, with TRBD2 as a possible D gene (5 bases). The CDR3 runs to 15 residues. Germline CDR1 is SGDLS and CDR2 is YYNGEE. The V end was cut by 4 bases, the J end by 5 bases, with 16 bases between. The chain's CDR3 is CASSPGNAVHNEQFF. The CDR3 DNA is TGTGCCAGCAGCCCCGGGAATGCGGTCCACAATGAGCAGTTCTTC.

V usage is TRBV6-5 and J usage is TRBJ2-7, with a weak D call TRBD2 (5 bases). This CDR3 has 12 amino acids. The ends were cut back, 8 bases at V and 5 bases at J, with 13 bases in the middle. Germline lookup yields CDR1 MNHEY and CDR2 SVGAGI. CDR3 amino acids: CASEGVVDEQYF. CDR3 coding DNA: TGTGCCAGCGAGGGAGTCGTAGACGAGCAGTACTTC.

The J gene is TRBJ1-2, the V gene TRBV10-3, with 8 nucleotides matching TRBD1. The CDR3 is 16 amino acids. The germline gives CDR1 ENHRY, CDR2 SYGVKD. The trim removed 8 bases at V and 4 bases at J, leaving 15 bases unmatched. The DNA for the CDR3 is TGTGCCATCGCCTCGACCGGACAGGGAAACACCTATGGCTACACCTTC. It encodes CAIASTGQGNTYGYTF.

This sequence joins TRBV5-1 and TRBJ2-3; D might be TRBD2 (6 bases). The V gene lost 2 bases and the J gene lost 6 bases, with 13 bases spanning the gap. Germline V lookup: CDR1 SGHRS, CDR2 YFSETQ. The length of the CDR3 is 14 residues. DNA of the CDR3: TGCGCCAGCAGCTTAAACGGGACTCCCGATACGCAGTATTTT. Residues: CASSLNGTPDTQYF.

There are a few counts of this clone. This chain connects TRBV30 to TRBJ1-6; D not certain. CDR1 and CDR2 from the germline V gene are GTSNPN and SVGIG (reference sequence). The CDR3 extends over 13 amino acids. Trimming left V 3 bases short and J 5 bases short, with 8 bases between. The CDR3 region is CAWREGDNSPLHF. In DNA form, the CDR3 reads TGTGCCTGGAGAGAGGGTGATAATTCACCCCTCCACTTT.

This clone came up once. The genes are TRBV5-4 and TRBJ2-3, with D possibly TRBD1 on 5 matching bases. From germline, CDR1 is SGHNT and CDR2 YYREEE (reference sequence). This CDR3 has 15 amino acids. The ends were cut back, 4 bases at V and 1 base at J, with 13 bases in the middle. The CDR3 is CASSPAQAGTDTQYF. CDR3 bases: TGTGCCAGCAGCCCCGCACAGGCAGGCACAGATACGCAGTATTTT.

The rearrangement links TRBV28 to TRBJ1-2, with a weak D call TRBD1 (5 bases). CDR3 length equals 16 residues. Trimming took 2 bases from V and 4 from J, leaving 17 bases between them. Germline V gene lookup returns CDR1 MDHEN and CDR2 SYDVKM. The CDR3 loop reads CASSLRWIGAVYGYTF. The CDR3, as DNA: TGTGCCAGCAGTTTAAGGTGGATAGGGGCCGTCTATGGCTACACCTTC.

The chain carries TRBV5-1 and TRBJ2-7; the D gene is possibly TRBD2 (5 bases). The CDR3 has 11 residues. Germline-derived CDR1 and CDR2 are SGHRS and YFSETQ. Trimming took off 0 bases at V and 7 bases at J, with 5 bases between the two ends. This CDR3 reads CASSLGREQYF. In DNA, the CDR3 is TGCGCCAGCAGCTTGGGGAGGGAGCAGTACTTC.

The chain is built from TRBV7-2 and TRBJ1-2; no clear D gene. There are 12 residues in the CDR3. V was shortened by 1 base and J by 10 bases, with 10 bases between the two germline ends. From germline, CDR1 is SGHTA and CDR2 FQGNSA. In DNA, the CDR3 is TGTGCCAGCAGCTTAGGAATAGTAGACTACACCTTC. Residues: CASSLGIVDYTF.

Only a few counts were recorded for this clone. This chain connects TRBV10-3 to TRBJ1-6, with a tentative D call TRBD1 (6 bases). This CDR3 contains 16 residues. Deletions cut 6 bases from V and 8 bases from J, with 20 bases between. The germline CDR1 and CDR2 sequences are ENHRY and SYGVKD. The CDR3 region has the DNA TGTGCCATCAGCGTCAACAGGGAAGTTGGATATTCACCCCTCCACTTT. Translating it yields CAISVNREVGYSPLHF.